This T cell receptor beta chain was captured in a study of a mutant IDH1 vaccine in newly diagnosed glioma. The wider study: During weeks 1, 3, 5, 7, 11, 15, 19 and 23, patients received eight vaccinations. Initiation of the vaccine course occurred 4-6 weeks after radiotherapy alone, or alongside temozolomide cycles.

Time point of the sample: week 5, during vaccination. Each vaccine dose was 300 ug of mutant IDH1 20-mer peptide, with topical imiquimod. Astrocytomas that were new, WHO grade 3 or 4, IDH1-mutant and ATRX-lost were present in the donors. Germline V lookup: CDR1 MNHEY, CDR2 SVGAGI. There are 13 residues in the CDR3. Trimming left V 5 bases short and J 8 bases short, with 12 bases between. In regard to this clone: Antigen specificity is unknown.

Produced via immunoSEQ multiplex PCR; TCRdb's table is partial and in-frame only. The data contain around 78,000 clones, roughly nine tenths of them seen just once; the ten biggest clones take up roughly 0.6%. The gene calls are TRBV6-5 and TRBJ1-4, with D unclear. The sequenced sample was PBMCs, obtained from a glioma patient whose treatment included an IDH1 peptide vaccine. This clonotype was obtained from a woman aged 45-65 years with glioma. The CDR3 region is CASSAQVWEKLFF. For the CDR3, the DNA is TGTGCCAGCAGTGCGCAGGTTTGGGAAAAACTGTTTTTT.